This T cell receptor beta chain was sequenced in a study of metastatic and nonmetastatic thyroid tumors. Study details: Comparison of repertoires was carried out across blood and tumor or nodule tissue from malignant and benign thyroid patients. General study findings and limits: Malignant thyroid tumors reportedly exceeded benign nodules significantly in TCR beta diversity, with the difference appearing in blood and tumor.

Judged by abundance, this clone is medium-sized. Its antigen is as yet unknown. Trimming took 5 bases from V and 4 from J; bases not matched to a gene: 4. The CDR3 consists of 14 residues. Germline V gene lookup returns CDR1 MGHDK and CDR2 SYGVNS. Authors' processing steps: Variation in CDR3 across clinicopathological groups served as the basis for constructing a distant-metastasis classifier in papillary thyroid cancer. TCRdb reassembled clones from the PCR reads with MiXCR. TCRdb's processing, not the authors', yielded these V and J calls. The table records about 15,000 clones, approximately 25% of them present only once. Each patient came to thyroid surgery without any prior treatment (of any kind).

V gene TRBV25-1 combines with J gene TRBJ1-3, with TRBD1 matching 8 bases. The TCR sequence derives from a female donor with papillary thyroid cancer or a benign thyroid nodule (not recorded which). Some clones in this sample may be carry-over from other donors' samples. Sequencing used tumor tissue. This CDR3 is CASSPGGRGNTIYF. Here the CDR3 DNA reads TGTGCCAGCAGTCCAGGGGGCAGAGGAAACACCATATATTTT.